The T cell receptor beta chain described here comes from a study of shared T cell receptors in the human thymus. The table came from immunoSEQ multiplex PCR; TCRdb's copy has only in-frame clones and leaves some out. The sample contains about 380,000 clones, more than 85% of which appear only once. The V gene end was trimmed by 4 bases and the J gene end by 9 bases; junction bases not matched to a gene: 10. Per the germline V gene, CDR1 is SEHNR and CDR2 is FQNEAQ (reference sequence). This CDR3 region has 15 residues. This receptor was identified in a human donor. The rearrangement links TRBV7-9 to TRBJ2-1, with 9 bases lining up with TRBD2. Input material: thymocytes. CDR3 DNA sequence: TGTGCCAGCAGCTCTGTAGCGGGAGAATATGGTGAGCAGTTCTTC. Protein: CASSSVAGEYGEQFF. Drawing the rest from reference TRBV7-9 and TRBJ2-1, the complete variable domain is DTGVSQNPRHKITKRGQNVTFRCDPISEHNRLYWYRQTLGQGPEFLTYFQNEAQLEKSRLLSDRFSAERPKGSFSTLEIQRTEQGDSAMYLCASSSVAGEYGEQFFGPGTRLTVL.